These 20 T cell receptor beta chains were sequenced from one sample in a study of tumor and adjacent non-tumor tissue in lung cancer. Three rounds of nested PCR, following a modified ARM-PCR protocol, produced the TCRbeta library. Via MiXCR, TCRdb re-called the multiplex PCR reads, giving one row per CDR3 protein. The sample has under 45,000 distinct CDR3 sequences; around three fifths are singletons. The template was RNA from unsorted bulk tissue. Distant lung tissue was collected more than 3 cm away from the tumor edge. Source material: distant non-tumor lung tissue. The receptors derive from a middle-aged man with non-small cell lung cancer.

In regard to this clonotype: A much larger clone sits a single nucleotide away, making a read error possible. V and J are TRBV6-6 and TRBJ2-5; D possibly corresponds to TRBD2 (5 bases). Germline V gene data show CDR1 as MNHNY and CDR2 as SVGAGI (reference sequence). V lost 6 bases, J lost 5 bases, and 10 bases lay in between. The CDR3 is 12 amino acids. The CDR3 DNA is TGTGCCAGCAGGCGATCGGGGGAGACCCAGTACTTC. Translation: CASRRSGETQYF.

This clonotype was recorded at least ten times. This chain joins TRBV6-5 and TRBJ1-3; D gene unclear. V was cut by 0 bases and J by 4 bases, with 10 bases left in between. The CDR3 spans 15 residues. The germline V gene encodes CDR1 MNHEY and CDR2 SVGAGI. The DNA for the CDR3 is TGTGCCAGCAGTTACTCAGGGATAGGAGGAAACACCATATATTTT. This encodes CASSYSGIGGNTIYF.

With respect to this clonotype: The junction departs from the called germline gene at one end, perhaps through a read error. This chain uses TRBV6-2 or TRBV6-3 with TRBJ1-2; D perhaps matches TRBD1 (5 bases). Looked up from germline, CDR1 is MNHEY and CDR2 is SVGEGT. The length of the CDR3 is 14 residues. The CDR3 loop is CTSRGEKASYGNTF. The CDR3 nucleotides are TGTACCAGCAGAGGGGAAAAGGCGTCCTATGGCAACACCTTC.

The chain is built from TRBV4-1 and TRBJ2-1; possible D gene TRBD1, 6 bases. Trimming took off 8 bases at V and 8 bases at J, with 22 bases between the two ends. This CDR3 spans 15 amino acids. Germline V gene lookup returns CDR1 MGHRA and CDR2 YSYEKL. CDR3 amino acids: CASGPRTVEAYEQFF. In nucleotides, the CDR3 is TGCGCCAGCGGCCCGCGGACAGTGGAAGCGTATGAGCAGTTCTTC.

This clonotype was found many times. The chain employs TRBV12-5 and TRBJ2-6; either TRBD1 or TRBD2 may fit D (6 bases each). Germline V gene sequence: CDR1 LGHNT, CDR2 FRNRAP. The V end lost 7 bases, the J end lost 11 bases, and 27 bases lay between the germline ends. The CDR3 consists of 17 residues. DNA for the CDR3: TGTGCTAGTGCCTTGGGGGGCTCAGAGAGGAGTTCCGACGTCCTGACTTTC. Translating gives CASALGGSERSSDVLTF.

Concerning this clonotype: This may be a read error: a much more frequent sequence differs by one nucleotide. The CDR3 ends on some other residue instead of the conserved phenylalanine or tryptophan, so this is likely a read error. The V and J genes are TRBV24-1 and TRBJ2-6; the D is unclear. V lost 12 bases to trimming and J lost 4 bases, with 12 bases between them. The length of the CDR3 is 13 residues. Germline V gene lookup returns CDR1 KGHDR and CDR2 SFDVKD. For the CDR3, the DNA is TGTGCCGCCCGAAGCAGAGGGGCCAACGTCCTGACTCTC. This sequence encodes CAARSRGANVLTL.

This clonotype has a handful of counts. A much larger clone differs by one base, so this may be a read error. The rearrangement links TRBV4-1 to TRBJ2-3; 12 bases match TRBD2. In germline, CDR1 is MGHRA, CDR2 YSYEKL. The CDR3 contains 16 residues. Here the CDR3 DNA reads TGCGTCAGCAGCCAAGAACTAGCGGGAGGCTTGGATACGCAGTATTTT. Its translation: CVSSQELAGGLDTQYF.

Remarks on this clonotype: One end of the junction is discordant with germline, which a read error may explain. V gene TRBV5-4 combines with J gene TRBJ1-1, with D unclear. Germline V gives CDR1 SGHNT, CDR2 YYREEE (reference sequence). This CDR3 region has 14 residues. CDR3 residues: CASSSGRVVTDAFF. CDR3 in DNA: TGTGCCAGCAGCTCGGGGAGAGTGGTGACTGACGCTTTCTTT. The variable domain in full, with the rest retrieved from reference TRBV5-4 and TRBJ1-1, is ETGVTQSPTHLIKTRGQQVTLRCSSQSGHNTVSWYQQALGQGPQFIFQYYREEENGRGNFPPRFSGLQFPNYSSELNVNALELDDSALYLCASSSGRVVTDAFFGQGTRLTVV.

This clonotype occurred many times. The V call is TRBV11-2, the J call TRBJ2-7, with TRBD1 matching 9 bases. The ends lost 2 bases at V and 2 bases at J; junction bases unmatched: 4. CDR1 and CDR2 from the germline V gene are SGHAT and FQNNGV. This CDR3 spans 15 amino acids. For the CDR3, the DNA is TGTGCCAGCAGCTTAACCGGGACAGGGCCCTACGAGCAGTACTTC. Protein product: CASSLTGTGPYEQYF. The variable domain in full, completed from reference TRBV11-2 and TRBJ2-7, reads EAGVAQSPRYKIIEKRQSVAFWCNPISGHATLYWYQQILGQGPKLLIQFQNNGVVDDSQLPKDRFSAERLKGVDSTLKIQPAKLEDSAVYLCASSLTGTGPYEQYFGPGTRLTVT.

About this clonotype: A much larger clonotype is one base distant, so this may be a read error. The chain links TRBV10-2 to TRBJ1-5; no reliable D call. This CDR3 comprises 12 residues. The germline gives CDR1 WSHSY, CDR2 SAAADI. The DNA of the CDR3 is TGCACCAGCAGTACCGGGCCTCAGCCCCAGCATTTT. As protein: CTSSTGPQPQHF.

This rearrangement joins TRBV6-5 to TRBJ1-3; no clear D gene. Trimming left V 0 bases short and J 2 bases short, with 5 bases between. Germline CDR1 is MNHEY and CDR2 is SVGAGI. The CDR3 runs to 14 residues. CDR3 amino acids: CASSYSRTGNTIYF. As DNA, the CDR3 is TGTGCCAGCAGTTACTCGCGGACTGGAAACACCATATATTTT.

A word on this clonotype: Just one base apart from a much larger clone, this may be a read error. The chain recombines TRBV24-1 with TRBJ1-2; 7 positions match TRBD1. J was trimmed by 0 bases and V by 9 bases; bases with no gene match: 6. Germline assignment: CDR1 KGHDR and CDR2 SFDVKD. This CDR3 is built from 14 residues. The CDR3 DNA is TGTGCCACCTCATCAGGGGGAGCTAACTATGGCTACACCTTC. This translates into CATSSGGANYGYTF.

This clonotype appeared a few times. A much larger clone sits a single nucleotide away, making a read error possible. DNA for the CDR3: TGTGTCAGCAGCTTGACACGGAACACCGGGGAGCTGTTTTTT. This sequence encodes CVSSLTRNTGELFF. V is TRBV5-6 and J is TRBJ2-2, with D unresolved. The CDR3 has 14 amino acids. Germline assignment: CDR1 SGHDT and CDR2 YYEEEE.

Points on this clonotype: Its ends do not fully match the called genes, so a read error is possible. The chain recombines TRBV6-2 or TRBV6-3 with TRBJ2-1; D remains ambiguous. The CDR3 is made up of 13 amino acids. Germline V CDR1 and CDR2: MNHEY, SVGEGT. CDR3 nucleotide sequence: TGTGCCAGTAGTTACATGGCAGCCAATGAGCAGTTCTTC. This codes for CASSYMAANEQFF.

Of note for this clonotype: Likely a read error: the CDR3 ends without its conserved phenylalanine or tryptophan. The rearrangement links TRBV12-3 or TRBV12-4 to TRBJ2-1; 8 nucleotides match TRBD2. Trimming took 6 bases from V and 4 from J; bases not matched to a gene: 8. There are 15 residues in the CDR3. DNA of the CDR3: TGTGCCAGCAGCCGAAGCGGGAGCCGTTACAATGAGCAGTTCCTC. It translates to CASSRSGSRYNEQFL.

This clonotype has a count of ten or more. The genes are TRBV6-5 and TRBJ2-7; 9 nucleotides align to TRBD1. The CDR3 extends over 15 amino acids. Germline V gene sequence: CDR1 MNHEY, CDR2 SVGAGI. V lost 6 bases and J lost 3; bases outside the gene matches: 9. DNA for the CDR3: TGTGCCAGCAGAATCCGACAGGGGGGTATCTACGAGCAGTACTTC. Protein sequence: CASRIRQGGIYEQYF.

On this clonotype: The junction departs from germline at one end; a sequencing error may be responsible. The V call is TRBV2, the J call TRBJ1-5; tentatively, D is TRBD1 (6 bases). This CDR3 is built from 15 residues. CDR1 SNHLY and CDR2 FYNNEI come from the germline V gene. The CDR3 DNA reads TGCGCCAGCAGGAGCAACAGGGATTCGGGGCAGCCCCAGCATTTT. Encoded protein: CASRSNRDSGQPQHF.

At least ten counts were recorded for this clonotype. V gene TRBV30 combines with J gene TRBJ1-1; D is ambiguous. Deletions cut 3 bases from V and 7 bases from J, with 21 bases between. Germline-derived CDR1 and CDR2 are GTSNPN and SVGIG (reference sequence). The CDR3 is 15 residues long. The CDR3 sequence is CAWSRAADLGDEAFF. The DNA of the CDR3 is TGTGCCTGGAGCCGAGCGGCAGATTTAGGTGATGAAGCTTTCTTT.

This clonotype was found a few times. A much larger clone is a single base away; this may be a read error. The rearrangement links TRBV12-3 or TRBV12-4 to TRBJ2-3; tentatively, D is TRBD1 (6 bases). Trimming pared 3 bases from V and 4 bases from J, leaving 11 bases between. CDR3 length equals 14 residues. The CDR3 sequence is CASSFVGASDTQYF. Written as DNA, the CDR3 is TGTGCCAGCAGTTTTGTGGGGGCCTCAGATACGCAGTATTTT.

Note on this clonotype: A junction boundary mismatches the germline segment, possibly from a read error. CDR3 DNA: TGTGCCGGCAGCCTCCGGGTCGATGAGCAGTTCTTC. Translated: CAGSLRVDEQFF. V gene TRBV11-1 combines with J gene TRBJ2-1; no clear D gene. CDR1 and CDR2 (germline): SGHAT, FQDESV (reference sequence). The CDR3 is 12 residues long.